Presented here are 4 T cell receptor beta chains from one specimen sequenced in a study of blood T cell repertoires in COVID-19 (dated by TCRdb to 2020 to 2022). The library relied on the immunoSEQ multiplex PCR assay. The source is immuneACCESS, and TCRdb retained only in-frame sequences with V and J called. Part of the clones is not carried over; for the studies checked, unresolved V genes explain less than half of this, and the remainder is unexplained. In this sample the table shows roughly 230,000 clones, approximately 84% of which occur a single time. Together, the top ten hold 6.6% of the sample. Sequencing used PBMCs or T cells enriched from blood (not recorded which). The receptors here all came from a woman aged 50 to 60 who had been exposed to COVID-19.

The rearrangement joins TRBV5-4 to TRBJ2-3; TRBD2 matches 12 bases. The length of the CDR3 is 16 residues. CDR1 is SGHNT and CDR2 is YYREEE in the germline V gene (reference sequence). V trimming: 4 bases; J trimming: 6 bases; junction bases outside the gene matches: 9. For the CDR3, the DNA is TGTGCCAGCAGCCGGGAACTAGCGGGGGGTGGGGATACGCAGTATTTT. It is translated as CASSRELAGGGDTQYF.

The table lists this clone with a few counts. CDR3 sequence: CASSLDGDYGYTF. CDR3 coding DNA: TGTGCCAGCAGCTTAGACGGAGACTATGGCTACACCTTC. V is TRBV7-9 and J is TRBJ1-2; D is undetermined. The CDR3 covers 13 residues. The germline CDR1 and CDR2 sequences are SEHNR and FQNEAQ (reference sequence). Trimming left V 1 base short and J 3 bases short, with 6 bases between.

The chain uses TRBV14 and TRBJ2-1; TRBD1 is a possible D gene (6 bases). Germline V CDR1 and CDR2: SGHDN, FVKESK. This CDR3 comprises 16 residues. V dropped 1 base and J dropped 3 bases, with 13 bases sitting between them. The CDR3 here is CASSQGRTGYYNEQFF. CDR3 DNA: TGTGCCAGCAGCCAAGGTAGAACAGGGTACTACAATGAGCAGTTCTTC.

The CDR3 nucleotides read TGTGCCAGCAGTCCAGGACAGGGGGCAACCGGGGAGCTGTTTTTT. It translates to CASSPGQGATGELFF. This sequence joins TRBV27 and TRBJ2-2, with 11 positions matching TRBD1. CDR1 is MNHEY and CDR2 is SMNVEV in the germline V gene (reference sequence). With V trimmed by 5 bases and J by 5 bases, 4 bases remained unmatched. This CDR3 spans 15 amino acids.